One sample yielded the 6 T cell receptor beta chains listed below, sequenced in a study of T-cell reconstitution after alpha-beta-depleted transplantation in children. Unique molecular identifiers were used in preparing the TCRbeta library. In TCRdb, the PCR reads were re-called with MiXCR into one record per CDR3 protein. This table holds roughly 74,000 distinct CDR3 sequences, about a sixth found once. The specimen was PBMCs, mostly from graft donor cells, collected 360 days after TCRalphabeta/CD19-depleted stem cell transplant. The receptors here all came from a male patient between 2 and 15 years old who had a stem cell transplant for acute lymphoblastic leukemia, so the T cells may come from the graft donor.

The genes are TRBV5-1 and TRBJ2-5, with 9 bases that match TRBD1. The J segment lost 4 bases and the V segment lost 3 bases, leaving 4 bases of the junction unmatched. Per germline, CDR1 SGHRS and CDR2 YFSETQ. The length of the CDR3 is 14 residues. DNA for the CDR3: TGCGCCAGCAGCTCGGGGACAGGGCGAGAGACCCAGTACTTC. Translated: CASSSGTGRETQYF.

This clonotype occurred many times. This chain joins TRBV4-1 and TRBJ2-3; D unresolved. The V end lost 1 base, the J end lost 4 bases, and 12 bases lay between the germline ends. The germline V gene has CDR1 MGHRA and CDR2 YSYEKL. The CDR3 is made up of 15 amino acids. The CDR3 DNA reads as TGCGCCAGCAGCCAAGTTGGAGACTTCTCAGATACGCAGTATTTT. The encoded protein is CASSQVGDFSDTQYF.

This clonotype was detected a few times. The chain links TRBV4-1 to TRBJ2-5; TRBD2 matches 14 bases. Germline CDR1 and CDR2: MGHRA and YSYEKL. With V trimmed by 4 bases and J by 1 base, 2 bases remained unmatched. This CDR3 is built from 16 residues. CDR3 DNA: TGCGCCAGCAGCCCTGGACTAGCGGGAGGCCAAGAGACCCAGTACTTC. Translation: CASSPGLAGGQETQYF.

The chain has TRBV12-3 or TRBV12-4 and TRBJ2-1; 8 positions match TRBD2. This CDR3 has 15 amino acids. J gave up 7 bases and V 3 bases, and 8 bases lay outside the gene matches. For the CDR3, the DNA is TGTGCCAGCAGTTTGACATCAAGCGGGGGTAATGAGCAGTTCTTC. Its protein is CASSLTSSGGNEQFF.

V and J are TRBV20-1 and TRBJ1-5; possible D gene TRBD1, 6 bases. V was pared by 6 bases and J by 6 bases, with 15 bases between. CDR3 length equals 13 residues. Germline V gene data show CDR1 as DFQATT and CDR2 as SNEGSKA (reference sequence). The CDR3 here is CSAFRGGSQPQHF. In nucleotides, the CDR3 is TGCAGTGCGTTCAGGGGCGGGAGTCAGCCCCAGCATTTT.

The chain uses TRBV6-1 and TRBJ2-4; D could derive from TRBD1 or TRBD2 (6 bases each). The CDR3 runs to 16 residues. V was trimmed by 6 bases and J by 6 bases, leaving 21 bases between them. Germline V gene data show CDR1 as MNHNS and CDR2 as SASEGT. The CDR3 region is CASRSTWGASRNIQYF. The CDR3 nucleotides read TGTGCCAGCAGAAGTACCTGGGGGGCTAGCCGAAACATTCAGTACTTC.